Listed here are 28 T cell receptor beta chains from one sample, sequenced in a study of blood T cell repertoires in COVID-19. The assay was immunoSEQ multiplex PCR, and TCRdb's table has in-frame clones only and misses some. The data show 55,000 to 85,000 clones, roughly 80% seen once. Sequencing was performed on peripheral blood. The receptors here all came from a man aged 55 to 70 with acute or convalescent COVID-19.

The rearrangement uses TRBV11-2 and TRBJ1-2; 8 nucleotides match TRBD1. After removal of 5 bases from V and 7 bases from J, the junction contained 12 bases not matched to a gene. The germline V gene has CDR1 SGHAT and CDR2 FQNNGV. The CDR3 totals 15 residues. CDR3 loop: CASSALRQGAGGYTF. Written as DNA, the CDR3 is TGTGCCAGCAGCGCCTTAAGGCAGGGGGCTGGTGGCTACACCTTC.

This clone has ten or more counts. This chain uses TRBV4-1 with TRBJ1-2, with D maybe TRBD1 (5 bases). Deletions cut 0 bases from V and 7 bases from J, with 12 bases between. The CDR3 covers 14 residues. Germline assignment: CDR1 MGHRA and CDR2 YSYEKL. The CDR3 spells CASSQDRAGRGYTF. CDR3 in DNA: TGCGCCAGCAGCCAAGATCGGGCAGGGCGTGGCTACACCTTC.

This clone has just a few counts. The chain couples TRBV18 to TRBJ2-3; 7 bases are shared with TRBD2. V lost 3 bases and J lost 3; bases outside the gene matches: 0. The CDR3 covers 13 residues. Germline CDR1 KGHSH, CDR2 LQKENI. CDR3 DNA: TGTGCCAGCTCACCCGGGGGGACAGATACGCAGTATTTT. This translates into CASSPGGTDTQYF. Using reference TRBV18 and TRBJ2-3 for the parts outside the CDR3, the full variable domain is NAGVMQNPRHLVRRRGQEARLRCSPMKGHSHVYWYRQLPEEGLKFMVYLQKENIIDESGMPKERFSAEFPKEGPSILRIQQVVRGDSAAYFCASSPGGTDTQYFGPGTRLTVL.

The chain is built from TRBV4-1 and TRBJ2-7, with 10 bases identical to TRBD1. V lost 0 bases to trimming and J lost 3 bases; unmatched junction nucleotides: 2. The germline V gene encodes CDR1 MGHRA and CDR2 YSYEKL. The CDR3 length is 15 residues. The CDR3 DNA reads as TGCGCCAGCAGCCAAGAGGGGGACAGGGGCTACGAGCAGTACTTC. Translated, it gives CASSQEGDRGYEQYF.

This rearrangement joins TRBV2 to TRBJ2-5; perhaps TRBD2 as D (6 bases). CDR3 length: 12 residues. Germline V lookup: CDR1 SNHLY, CDR2 FYNNEI. V was trimmed by 7 bases and J by 5 bases, leaving 11 bases between them. The CDR3 sequence is CASKEGGETQYF. The CDR3 DNA sequence: TGTGCCAGCAAGGAGGGTGGCGAGACCCAGTACTTC.

This clone was counted a few times. The chain uses TRBV15 and TRBJ2-1; 10 bases align to TRBD2. Looked up from germline, CDR1 is LNHNV and CDR2 is YYDKDF (reference sequence). This CDR3 has 15 residues. J gave up 8 bases and V 9 bases, and 13 bases lay outside the gene matches. CDR3 sequence reads: CATKRGGYRMDEQFF. In nucleotides, the CDR3 is TGTGCCACGAAGCGGGGGGGCTATCGAATGGATGAGCAGTTCTTC.

The chain recombines TRBV24-1 with TRBJ2-3, with 12 bases that match TRBD2. Germline loops: CDR1 KGHDR, CDR2 SFDVKD. Trimming removed 3 bases from V and 4 bases from J; junction bases left unmatched: 4. The CDR3 covers 16 residues. CDR3 residues: CATSDRLAGDPDTQYF. For the CDR3, the DNA is TGTGCCACCAGTGATAGACTAGCGGGAGACCCAGATACGCAGTATTTT.

V and J are TRBV24-1 and TRBJ1-5; no clear D. The CDR3 has 16 amino acids. Germline V gene lookup returns CDR1 KGHDR and CDR2 SFDVKD. V lost 4 bases to trimming and J lost 2 bases, with 14 bases between them. The CDR3 loop is CATSDDKGGGNQPQHF. In nucleotides, the CDR3 is TGTGCCACCAGTGACGATAAGGGAGGCGGCAATCAGCCCCAGCATTTT.

This sequence joins TRBV5-1 and TRBJ1-5; D uncertain. Germline CDR1 is SGHRS and CDR2 is YFSETQ. The CDR3 covers 15 residues. V dropped 5 bases and J dropped 0 bases, with 12 bases sitting between them. The CDR3 sequence is CASRRTASSNQPQHF. The DNA of the CDR3 is TGCGCCAGCAGGCGAACAGCCTCTAGCAATCAGCCCCAGCATTTT.

The rearrangement links TRBV7-6 to TRBJ2-2, with TRBD1 as a possible D gene (6 bases). CDR3 length equals 15 residues. Germline CDR1 reads SGHVS; CDR2 reads FNYEAQ. The V end lost 5 bases, the J end lost 0 bases, and 10 bases lay between the germline ends. Here the CDR3 reads CASSRTAANTGELFF. The DNA of the CDR3 is TGTGCCAGCAGCCGGACAGCGGCGAACACCGGGGAGCTGTTTTTT.

This clone was counted between two and nine times. The chain has TRBV9 and TRBJ1-3, with a weak D call TRBD1 (6 bases). Looked up from germline, CDR1 is SGDLS and CDR2 is YYNGEE. Trimming took 0 bases from V and 9 from J, leaving 16 bases between them. This CDR3 region has 15 residues. The DNA for the CDR3 is TGTGCCAGCAGCGTAGCTGGGGGCTCCCTAAGCACCATATATTTT. It yields the protein CASSVAGGSLSTIYF. Looking up the rest from reference TRBV9 and TRBJ1-3 gives the full variable domain: DSGVTQTPKHLITATGQRVTLRCSPRSGDLSVYWYQQSLDQGLQFLIQYYNGEERAKGNILERFSAQQFPDLHSELNLSSLELGDSALYFCASSVAGGSLSTIYFGEGSWLTVV.

The V gene is TRBV23-1, the J gene TRBJ2-3, with D perhaps TRBD2 (5 bases). TRBV23-1 is assigned to the ORF class and has an uncertain function. The CDR3 loop spans 11 amino acids. Trimming removed 6 bases from V and 5 bases from J, with 6 bases in between. In DNA form, the CDR3 reads TGCGCCAGCAGCGAGGGAGATACGCAGTATTTT. It is translated as CASSEGDTQYF.

The V gene is TRBV6-5, the J gene TRBJ1-5; D gene unclear. The CDR3 loop spans 12 amino acids. Trimming removed 8 bases from V and 7 bases from J, with 12 bases in between. CDR1 and CDR2 from the germline V gene are MNHEY and SVGAGI. The CDR3 spells CASSRTTQPQHF. The CDR3 DNA reads as TGTGCCAGCTCCAGAACCACCCAGCCCCAGCATTTT.

This clone was seen just once. This sequence may be a read error, since a much larger clone differs from it by one base. The chain joins TRBV7-3 to TRBJ2-7; a weak D match, TRBD1 (5 bases). From germline, CDR1 is SGHTA and CDR2 FQGTGA. Trimming removed 2 bases at V and 3 bases at J, with 8 bases between. The CDR3 is made up of 13 amino acids. The CDR3: CASSLGRDYEQYF. For the CDR3, the DNA is TGTGCCAGCAGCTTAGGCAGGGACTACGAGCAGTACTTC.

This clone was recorded a few times. The J gene is TRBJ1-6, the V gene TRBV6-2 or TRBV6-3; no definite D call. The CDR3 spans 15 residues. The V end lost 2 bases, the J end lost 7 bases, and 12 bases lay between the germline ends. Germline lookup yields CDR1 MNHEY and CDR2 SVGEGT. The CDR3 bases are TGTGCCAGCAGTTACGTAGAGACACTCAATTCACCCCTCCACTTT. Encoded protein: CASSYVETLNSPLHF.

A word on this clone: At one end the junction does not follow the germline gene, possibly because of a read error. The chain is built from TRBV19 and TRBJ2-7, with a tentative D call TRBD2 (6 bases). The CDR3 has 15 residues. Germline-derived CDR1 and CDR2 are LNHDA and SQIVND (reference sequence). CDR3 loop: CVSSMGKGTSYEQYF. For the CDR3, the DNA is TGTGTCAGTAGTATGGGGAAAGGGACTTCCTACGAGCAGTACTTC.

This sequence joins TRBV10-3 and TRBJ2-1; 11 bases agree with TRBD2. The CDR3 has 16 residues. The germline V gene encodes CDR1 ENHRY and CDR2 SYGVKD. V was clipped by 4 bases and J by 5 bases; unmatched bases: 7. CDR3 residues: CAISVPTSGENNEQFF. The CDR3 nucleotides are TGTGCCATCAGTGTTCCGACTAGCGGGGAGAACAATGAGCAGTTCTTC.

The genes are TRBV5-6 and TRBJ1-1; 10 positions agree with TRBD1. Germline V gives CDR1 SGHDT, CDR2 YYEEEE. The length of the CDR3 is 14 residues. J was trimmed by 6 bases and V by 4 bases; bases with no gene match: 6. The CDR3 loop is CASSLGTGVPEAFF. CDR3 DNA: TGTGCCAGCAGCCTGGGGACAGGGGTTCCTGAAGCTTTCTTT.

This clone was picked up one time. The chain combines TRBV27 with TRBJ2-1; weak D call: TRBD2 (6 bases). Per germline, CDR1 MNHEY and CDR2 SMNVEV (reference sequence). This CDR3 comprises 14 residues. The V gene lost 4 bases and the J gene lost 1 base, with 8 bases spanning the gap. The CDR3 loop is CASSSSVSYNEQFF. The CDR3 DNA is TGTGCCAGCAGTTCTAGCGTTTCCTACAATGAGCAGTTCTTC.

This chain uses TRBV19 with TRBJ2-7, with no clear D. The CDR3 is 16 residues long. CDR1 is LNHDA and CDR2 is SQIVND in the germline V gene (reference sequence). The ends were cut back, 7 bases at V and 4 bases at J, with 23 bases in the middle. CDR3 region: CASNSSVPTRLYEQYV. The DNA for the CDR3 is TGTGCCAGTAATTCGTCGGTCCCAACCAGACTTTACGAGCAGTACGTC.

The chain couples TRBV5-1 to TRBJ2-3, with 8 bases matching TRBD1. V dropped 1 base and J dropped 8; count of bases not matched to a gene: 6. The length of the CDR3 is 14 residues. CDR1 is SGHRS and CDR2 is YFSETQ in the germline V gene. CDR3 in amino acids: CASSLTDRGGTQYF. CDR3 bases: TGCGCCAGCAGCTTGACCGACAGGGGAGGTACGCAGTATTTT.

The CDR3 DNA reads as TGTGCCAGCAGCTTGCTTTTTAGCGGGGGTCAAGAGACCCAGTACTTC. It is translated as CASSLLFSGGQETQYF. V is TRBV5-4 and J is TRBJ2-5, with TRBD2 matching over 9 bases. After removal of 1 base from V and 2 bases from J, the junction contained 6 bases not matched to a gene. This CDR3 has 16 residues. Germline values: CDR1 SGHNT, CDR2 YYREEE (reference sequence).

This rearrangement joins TRBV7-2 to TRBJ2-5; D perhaps matches TRBD2 (5 bases). Germline assignment: CDR1 SGHTA and CDR2 FQGNSA. Deletions cut 2 bases from V and 4 bases from J, with 14 bases between. CDR3 length equals 15 residues. CDR3 nucleotides: TGTGCCAGCAGCTTACATCAGACTAAGTTAGAGACCCAGTACTTC. Translated, it gives CASSLHQTKLETQYF. The variable domain in full, completed from reference TRBV7-2 and TRBJ2-5, reads GAGVSQSPSNKVTEKGKDVELRCDPISGHTALYWYRQSLGQGLEFLIYFQGNSAPDKSGLPSDRFSAERTGGSVSTLTIQRTQQEDSAVYLCASSLHQTKLETQYFGPGTRLLVL.

This sequence joins TRBV29-1 and TRBJ1-1, with 12 bases identical to TRBD1. CDR3 length: 13 amino acids. J was trimmed by 8 bases and V by 7 bases; bases with no gene match: 8. Germline V gives CDR1 SQVTM, CDR2 ANQGSEA. Here the CDR3 DNA reads TGCAGCGCCTGTCCGGGACAGGGGGCGGAAGCTTTCTTT. This encodes CSACPGQGAEAFF.

The chain employs TRBV2 and TRBJ2-1; 9 positions match TRBD2. The CDR3 runs to 16 residues. Trimming at V came to 1 base and at J to 8 bases, leaving 9 bases not matched to a gene. Germline CDR1 and CDR2: SNHLY and FYNNEI. The CDR3 is CASSEDGGRADDEQFF. CDR3 nucleotides: TGTGCCAGCAGTGAAGACGGCGGGAGGGCCGATGATGAGCAGTTCTTC.

This chain connects TRBV19 to TRBJ1-4; D not resolved. V was trimmed by 7 bases and J by 0 bases, leaving 15 bases between them. Looked up from germline, CDR1 is LNHDA and CDR2 is SQIVND (reference sequence). CDR3 size: 16 residues. CDR3 sequence: CASTNSPSATNEKLFF. CDR3 nucleotides: TGTGCCAGTACTAACTCCCCGTCTGCAACTAATGAAAAACTGTTTTTT.

The rearrangement joins TRBV7-3 to TRBJ1-1; tentatively, D is TRBD1 (6 bases). The germline CDR1 and CDR2 sequences are SGHTA and FQGTGA. The CDR3 is 13 residues long. The V gene lost 8 bases and the J gene lost 0 bases, with 10 bases spanning the gap. CDR3 DNA sequence: TGTGCCAGCGGGAGGGACATGAACACTGAAGCTTTCTTT. This sequence encodes CASGRDMNTEAFF.

A single count supports this clone. This chain uses TRBV24-1 with TRBJ2-3; 7 nucleotides agree with TRBD2. The CDR3 is 13 amino acids. J lost 2 bases, V lost 9 bases, and 4 bases had no gene match. Germline CDR1 is KGHDR and CDR2 is SFDVKD. CDR3 sequence: CATATSTTDTQYF. DNA of the CDR3: TGTGCCACCGCGACTAGCACCACAGATACGCAGTATTTT.